This T cell receptor (beta chain) was sequenced during a study of cytomegalovirus exposure and HLA in healthy donors. Findings of the study overall: The Asian-associated ancestry cluster reportedly had fewer N-insertions than the approximately 610-donor mean in a later analysis. In a later analysis, specific HLA alleles were associated with 15,000 to 20,000 TCR beta sequences at a 0.05 false discovery rate.

The CDR3 length is 14 residues. The germline CDR1 and CDR2 sequences are MNHEY and SVGAGI. V lost 0 bases and J 4 bases, leaving 7 bases between the germline ends. In nominal health when sampled, donors likely had unrecorded immune exposures nonetheless. The primer mix had 60 Vbeta and 13 Jbeta primers. The table came from immunoSEQ multiplex PCR; TCRdb's copy has only in-frame clones and leaves some out. The sample has 90,000 or so clones; 77% are singletons. Regarding this clone: The antigen is undetermined.

The sequence came from a boy between 10 and 17 years old in good health and CMV-seronegative. Source material: PBMCs. The V and J genes are TRBV6-5 and TRBJ1-5, with TRBD1 as a possible D gene (5 bases). Here the CDR3 reads CASSYSPGNQPQHF. The DNA of the CDR3 is TGTGCCAGCAGTTACTCGCCAGGGAATCAGCCCCAGCATTTT.